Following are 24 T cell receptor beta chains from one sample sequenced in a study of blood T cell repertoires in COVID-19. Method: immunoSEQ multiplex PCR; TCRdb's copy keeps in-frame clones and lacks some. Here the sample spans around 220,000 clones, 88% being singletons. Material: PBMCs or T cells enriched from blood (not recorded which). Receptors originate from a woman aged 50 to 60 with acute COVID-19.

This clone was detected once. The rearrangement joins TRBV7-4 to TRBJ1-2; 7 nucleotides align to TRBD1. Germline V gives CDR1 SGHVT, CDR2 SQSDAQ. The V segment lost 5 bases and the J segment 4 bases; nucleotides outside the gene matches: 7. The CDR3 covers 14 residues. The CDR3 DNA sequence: TGTGCCAGCAGCCCGACAGGGCTGATCTATGGCTACACCTTC. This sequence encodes CASSPTGLIYGYTF.

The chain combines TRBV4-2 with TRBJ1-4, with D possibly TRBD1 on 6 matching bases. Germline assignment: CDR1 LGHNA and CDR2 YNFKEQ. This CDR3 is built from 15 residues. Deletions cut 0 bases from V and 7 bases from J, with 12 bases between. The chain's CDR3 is CASSQDGGGGEKLFF. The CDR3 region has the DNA TGTGCCAGCAGCCAAGATGGGGGCGGTGGTGAAAAACTGTTTTTT.

This CDR3 reads CASSLRNPQPQHF. DNA of the CDR3: TGTGCCAGCAGCCTACGTAATCCACAGCCCCAGCATTTT. The V call is TRBV7-9, the J call TRBJ1-5, with D hard to call. V dropped 5 bases and J dropped 7 bases, with 12 bases sitting between them. The CDR3 runs 13 residues. Looked up from germline, CDR1 is SEHNR and CDR2 is FQNEAQ (reference sequence).

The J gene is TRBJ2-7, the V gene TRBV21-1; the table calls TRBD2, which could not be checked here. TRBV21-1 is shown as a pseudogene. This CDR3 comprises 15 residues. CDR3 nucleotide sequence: TGTGCCAGCAGCAACGAGCGGGAGGGCCCCTACGAGCAGTACTTC. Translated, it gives CASSNEREGPYEQYF.

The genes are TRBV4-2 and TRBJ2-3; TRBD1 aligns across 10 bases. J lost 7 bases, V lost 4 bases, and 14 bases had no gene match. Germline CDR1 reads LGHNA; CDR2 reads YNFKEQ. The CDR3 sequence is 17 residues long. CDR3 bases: TGTGCCAGCAGCCCCCTATTAGGACAGGGGGAGTGGAATACGCAGTATTTT. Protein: CASSPLLGQGEWNTQYF.

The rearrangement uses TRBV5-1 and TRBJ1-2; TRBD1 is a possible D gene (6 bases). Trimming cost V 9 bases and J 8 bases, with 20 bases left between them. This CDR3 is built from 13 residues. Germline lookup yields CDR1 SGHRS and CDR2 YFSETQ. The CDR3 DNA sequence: TGCGCCACCCGACAGGACTCCGTGGGGGGCTACACCTTC. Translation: CATRQDSVGGYTF.

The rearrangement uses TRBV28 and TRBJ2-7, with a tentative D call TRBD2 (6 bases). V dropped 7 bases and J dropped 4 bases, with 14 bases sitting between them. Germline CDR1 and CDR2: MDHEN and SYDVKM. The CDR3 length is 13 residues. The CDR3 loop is CASTPGGLYEQYF. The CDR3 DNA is TGTGCCAGCACCCCTGGGGGGTTGTACGAGCAGTACTTC.

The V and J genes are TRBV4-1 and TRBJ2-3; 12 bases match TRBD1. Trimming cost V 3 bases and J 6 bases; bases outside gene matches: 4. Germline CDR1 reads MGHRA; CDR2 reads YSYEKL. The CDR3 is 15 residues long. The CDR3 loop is CASSQGQGALDTQYF. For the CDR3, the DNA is TGCGCCAGCAGCCAGGGACAGGGGGCTCTGGATACGCAGTATTTT.

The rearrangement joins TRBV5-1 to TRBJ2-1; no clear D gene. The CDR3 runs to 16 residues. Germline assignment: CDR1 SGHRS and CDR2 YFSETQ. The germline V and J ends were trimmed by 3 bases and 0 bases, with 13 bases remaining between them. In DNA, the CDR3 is TGCGCCAGCAGCTGGGCCCTAATAAGCTCCTACAATGAGCAGTTCTTC. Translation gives CASSWALISSYNEQFF.

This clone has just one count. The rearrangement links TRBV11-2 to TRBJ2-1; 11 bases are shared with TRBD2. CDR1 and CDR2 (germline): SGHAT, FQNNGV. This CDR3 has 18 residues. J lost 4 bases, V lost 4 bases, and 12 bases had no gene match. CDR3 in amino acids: CASSWGLADSFIYNEQFF. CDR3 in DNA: TGTGCCAGCAGCTGGGGACTAGCGGACTCTTTCATATACAATGAGCAGTTCTTC.

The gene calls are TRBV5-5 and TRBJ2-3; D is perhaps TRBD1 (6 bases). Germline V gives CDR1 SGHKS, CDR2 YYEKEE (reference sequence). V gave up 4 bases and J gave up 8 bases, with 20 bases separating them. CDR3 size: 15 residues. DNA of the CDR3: TGTGCCAGCAGCCCCGGGACACAGGCAATGGGTACGCAGTATTTT. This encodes CASSPGTQAMGTQYF.

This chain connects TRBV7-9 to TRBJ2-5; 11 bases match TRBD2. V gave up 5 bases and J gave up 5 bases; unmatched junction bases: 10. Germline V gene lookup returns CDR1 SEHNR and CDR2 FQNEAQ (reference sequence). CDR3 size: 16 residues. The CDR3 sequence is CASSPVSGRVRETQYF. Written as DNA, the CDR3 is TGTGCCAGCAGCCCAGTTAGCGGGAGGGTCCGGGAGACCCAGTACTTC.

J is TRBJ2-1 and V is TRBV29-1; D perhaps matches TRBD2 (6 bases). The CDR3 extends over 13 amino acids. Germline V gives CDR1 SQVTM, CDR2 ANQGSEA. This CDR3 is CCGRRLGNNEQFF. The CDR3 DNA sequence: TGCTGCGGACGGCGACTAGGGAACAATGAGCAGTTCTTC.

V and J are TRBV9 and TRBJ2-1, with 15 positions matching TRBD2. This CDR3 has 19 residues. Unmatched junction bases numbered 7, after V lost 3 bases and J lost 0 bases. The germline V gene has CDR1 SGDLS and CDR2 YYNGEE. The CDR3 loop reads CASSARTSGRGVSYNEQFF. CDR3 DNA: TGTGCCAGCAGCGCCCGGACTAGCGGGAGGGGGGTCTCCTACAATGAGCAGTTCTTC.

CDR3 DNA sequence: TGTGCCAGCAGCTTGCCAGGGCACGACTACACCGGGGAGCTGTTTTTT. Protein product: CASSLPGHDYTGELFF. The chain recombines TRBV5-4 with TRBJ2-2; TRBD1 might be the D (5 bases). CDR1 is SGHNT and CDR2 is YYREEE in the germline V gene (reference sequence). The CDR3 contains 16 residues. V was shortened by 1 base and J by 3 bases, with 13 bases between the two germline ends.

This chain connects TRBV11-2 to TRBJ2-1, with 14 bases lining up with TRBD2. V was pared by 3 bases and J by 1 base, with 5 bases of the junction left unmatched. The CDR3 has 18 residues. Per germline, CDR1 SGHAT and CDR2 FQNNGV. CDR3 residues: CASSFPGLAGASYNEQFF. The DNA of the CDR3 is TGTGCCAGCAGCTTTCCGGGACTAGCGGGGGCATCCTACAATGAGCAGTTCTTC.

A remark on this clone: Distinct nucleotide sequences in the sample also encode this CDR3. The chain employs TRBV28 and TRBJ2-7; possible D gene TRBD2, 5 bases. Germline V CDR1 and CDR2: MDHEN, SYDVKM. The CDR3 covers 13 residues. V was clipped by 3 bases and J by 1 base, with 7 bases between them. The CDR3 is CASSLGVSYEQYF. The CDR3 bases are TGTGCCAGCAGTTTGGGAGTTTCCTACGAGCAGTACTTC.

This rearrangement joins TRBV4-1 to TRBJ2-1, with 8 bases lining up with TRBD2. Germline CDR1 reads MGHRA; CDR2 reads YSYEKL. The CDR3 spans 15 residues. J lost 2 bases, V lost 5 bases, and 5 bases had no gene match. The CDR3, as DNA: TGCGCCAGCAGCAGCGGGAGATCGACCTACAATGAGCAGTTCTTC. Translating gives CASSSGRSTYNEQFF.

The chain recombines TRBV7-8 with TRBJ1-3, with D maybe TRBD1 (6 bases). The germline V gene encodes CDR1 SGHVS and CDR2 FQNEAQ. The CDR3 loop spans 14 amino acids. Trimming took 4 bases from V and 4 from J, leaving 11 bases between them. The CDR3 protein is CASSSPGEGNTIYF. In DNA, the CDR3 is TGTGCCAGCAGCTCCCCAGGGGAAGGAAACACCATATATTTT.

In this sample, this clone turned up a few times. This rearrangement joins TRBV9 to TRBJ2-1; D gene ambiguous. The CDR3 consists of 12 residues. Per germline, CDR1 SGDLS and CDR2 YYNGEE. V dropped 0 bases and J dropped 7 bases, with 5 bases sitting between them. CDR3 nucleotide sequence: TGTGCCAGCAGCGTAGGAGAGAATGAGCAGTTCTTC. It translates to CASSVGENEQFF. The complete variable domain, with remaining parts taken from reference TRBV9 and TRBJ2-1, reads DSGVTQTPKHLITATGQRVTLRCSPRSGDLSVYWYQQSLDQGLQFLIQYYNGEERAKGNILERFSAQQFPDLHSELNLSSLELGDSALYFCASSVGENEQFFGPGTRLTVL.

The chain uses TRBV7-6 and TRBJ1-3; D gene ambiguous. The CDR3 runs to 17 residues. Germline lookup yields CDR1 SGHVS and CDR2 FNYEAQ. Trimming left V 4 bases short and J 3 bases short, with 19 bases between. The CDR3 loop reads CASSSRAVRANGNTIYF. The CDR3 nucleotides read TGTGCCAGCAGCTCGAGGGCGGTTAGGGCAAATGGAAACACCATATATTTT.

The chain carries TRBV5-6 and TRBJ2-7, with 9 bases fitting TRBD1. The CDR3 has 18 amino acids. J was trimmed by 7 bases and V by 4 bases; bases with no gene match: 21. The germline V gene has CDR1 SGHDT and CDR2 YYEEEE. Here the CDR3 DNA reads TGTGCCAGCAGCCCTTTCCTCACACCGGGACAGGGCCACGGGGAGCAGTACTTC. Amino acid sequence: CASSPFLTPGQGHGEQYF.

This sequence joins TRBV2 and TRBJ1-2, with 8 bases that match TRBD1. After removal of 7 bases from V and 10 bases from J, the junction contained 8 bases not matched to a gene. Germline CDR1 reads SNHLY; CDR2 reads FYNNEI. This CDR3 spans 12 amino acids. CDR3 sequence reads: CASNGQGVTYTF. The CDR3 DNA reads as TGTGCCAGCAACGGACAGGGAGTCACCTACACCTTC.

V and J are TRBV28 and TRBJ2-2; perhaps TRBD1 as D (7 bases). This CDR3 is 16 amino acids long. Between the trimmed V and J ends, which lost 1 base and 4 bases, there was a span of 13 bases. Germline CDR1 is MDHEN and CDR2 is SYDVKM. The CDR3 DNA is TGTGCCAGCAGTTTATTCGGGCAGGGGGGCACCGGGGAGCTGTTTTTT. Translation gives CASSLFGQGGTGELFF.